This entry concerns a single T cell receptor beta chain. Its antigen is not known. TCRdb reprocessed the 5' RACE reads via MiXCR and lists one record per CDR3 protein. The repertoire has more than 70,000 distinct CDR3 sequences, 9% to 12% of them found once; the top ten carry roughly 1.8%. This specimen comes from a study of neurological immune-mediated disorders. Whole-study findings and limits: The greatest TCR clonal expansion occurred in HTLV-1-associated myelopathy and the least in multiple sclerosis, which fell below healthy controls.

Germline loops: CDR1 SGHRS, CDR2 YFSETQ. There are 16 residues in the CDR3. The trim removed 3 bases at V and 0 bases at J, leaving 8 bases unmatched. The receptor comes from a middle-aged man in good health. The chain combines TRBV5-1 with TRBJ2-5, with TRBD1 identical over 7 bases. Sequencing was done on a sample of PBMCs. The CDR3 is CASSYRDRYYQETQYF. The CDR3 DNA reads TGCGCCAGCAGCTACAGGGACAGATATTACCAAGAGACCCAGTACTTC.